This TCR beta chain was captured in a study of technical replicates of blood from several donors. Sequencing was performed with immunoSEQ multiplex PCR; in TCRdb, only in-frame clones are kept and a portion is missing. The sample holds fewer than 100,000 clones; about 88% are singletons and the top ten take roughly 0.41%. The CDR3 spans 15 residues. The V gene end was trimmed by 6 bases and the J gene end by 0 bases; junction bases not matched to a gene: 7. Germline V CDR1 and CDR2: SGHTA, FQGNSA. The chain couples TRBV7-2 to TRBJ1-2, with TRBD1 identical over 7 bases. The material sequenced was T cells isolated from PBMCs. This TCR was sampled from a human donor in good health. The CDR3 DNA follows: TGTGCCAGCAGTTTAACAGGGGCGACTAACTATGGCTACACCTTC. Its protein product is CASSLTGATNYGYTF.